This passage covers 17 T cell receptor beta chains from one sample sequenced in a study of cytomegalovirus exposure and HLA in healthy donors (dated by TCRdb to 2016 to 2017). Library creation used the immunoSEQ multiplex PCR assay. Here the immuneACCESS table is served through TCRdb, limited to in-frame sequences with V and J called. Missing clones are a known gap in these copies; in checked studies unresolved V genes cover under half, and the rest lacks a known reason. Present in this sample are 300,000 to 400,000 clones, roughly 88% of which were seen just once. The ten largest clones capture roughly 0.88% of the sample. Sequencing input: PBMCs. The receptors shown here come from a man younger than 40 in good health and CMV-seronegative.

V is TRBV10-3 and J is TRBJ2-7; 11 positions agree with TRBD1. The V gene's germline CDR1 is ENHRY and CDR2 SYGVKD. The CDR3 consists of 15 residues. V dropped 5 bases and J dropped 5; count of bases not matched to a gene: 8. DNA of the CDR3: TGTGCCATCAGTTCAGGGACAGGGGGGCGTAACGAGCAGTACTTC. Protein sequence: CAISSGTGGRNEQYF.

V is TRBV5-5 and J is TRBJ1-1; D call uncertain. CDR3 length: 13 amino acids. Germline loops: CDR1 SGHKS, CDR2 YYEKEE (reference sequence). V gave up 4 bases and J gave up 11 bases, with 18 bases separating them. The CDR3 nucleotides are TGTGCCAGCAGCCTGACACCCTCAAGGCTGGCTTTCTTT. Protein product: CASSLTPSRLAFF.

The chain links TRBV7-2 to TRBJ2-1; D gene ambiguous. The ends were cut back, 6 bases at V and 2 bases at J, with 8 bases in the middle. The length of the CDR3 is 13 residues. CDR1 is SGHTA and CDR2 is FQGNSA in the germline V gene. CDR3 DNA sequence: TGTGCCAGCAGGATTGACACCTACAATGAGCAGTTCTTC. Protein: CASRIDTYNEQFF. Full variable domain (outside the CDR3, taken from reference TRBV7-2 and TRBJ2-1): GAGVSQSPSNKVTEKGKDVELRCDPISGHTALYWYRQSLGQGLEFLIYFQGNSAPDKSGLPSDRFSAERTGGSVSTLTIQRTQQEDSAVYLCASRIDTYNEQFFGPGTRLTVL.

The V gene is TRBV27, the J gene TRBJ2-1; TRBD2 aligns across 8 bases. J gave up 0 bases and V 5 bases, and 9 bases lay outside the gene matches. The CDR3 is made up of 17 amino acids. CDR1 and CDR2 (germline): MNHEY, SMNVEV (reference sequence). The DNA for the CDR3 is TGTGCCAGCAGTAGACTGGCGGGGGGTAGCTCCTACAATGAGCAGTTCTTC. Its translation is CASSRLAGGSSYNEQFF.

The CDR3 DNA reads TGTGCCAGCACCCCAGTGTCCTGGGGCTACACCTTC. Protein: CASTPVSWGYTF. V gene TRBV7-7 combines with J gene TRBJ1-2; no definite D call. Germline V gene sequence: CDR1 SSHAT, CDR2 FNYEAQ (reference sequence). The CDR3 contains 12 residues. V was trimmed by 7 bases and J by 8 bases, leaving 14 bases between them.

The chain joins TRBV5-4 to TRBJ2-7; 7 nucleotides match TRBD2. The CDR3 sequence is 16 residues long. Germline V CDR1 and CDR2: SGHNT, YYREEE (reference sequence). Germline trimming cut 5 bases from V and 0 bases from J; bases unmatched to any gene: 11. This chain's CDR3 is CASRLDPSGNSYEQYF. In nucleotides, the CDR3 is TGTGCCAGCAGACTAGATCCTAGCGGCAACTCCTACGAGCAGTACTTC.

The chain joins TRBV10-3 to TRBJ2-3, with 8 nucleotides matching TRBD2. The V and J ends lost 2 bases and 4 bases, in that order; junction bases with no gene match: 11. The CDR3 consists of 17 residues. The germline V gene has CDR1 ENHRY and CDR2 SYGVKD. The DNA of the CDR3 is TGTGCCATCAGTGAGATGGCTAGCGGGCACCCTCCAGATACGCAGTATTTT. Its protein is CAISEMASGHPPDTQYF.

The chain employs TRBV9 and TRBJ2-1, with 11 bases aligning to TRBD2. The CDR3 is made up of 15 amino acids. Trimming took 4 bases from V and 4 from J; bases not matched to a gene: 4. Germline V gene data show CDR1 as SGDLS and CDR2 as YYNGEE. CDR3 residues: CASSTGTSGYNEQFF. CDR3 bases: TGTGCCAGCAGCACCGGGACTAGCGGTTACAATGAGCAGTTCTTC.

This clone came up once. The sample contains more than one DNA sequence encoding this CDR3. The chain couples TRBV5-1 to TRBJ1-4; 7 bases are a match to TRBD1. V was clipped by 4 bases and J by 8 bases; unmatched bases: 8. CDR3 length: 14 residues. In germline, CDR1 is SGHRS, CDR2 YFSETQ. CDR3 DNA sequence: TGCGCCAGCAGCCTCGACAGGGTTGGGGAAAAACTGTTTTTT. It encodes CASSLDRVGEKLFF.

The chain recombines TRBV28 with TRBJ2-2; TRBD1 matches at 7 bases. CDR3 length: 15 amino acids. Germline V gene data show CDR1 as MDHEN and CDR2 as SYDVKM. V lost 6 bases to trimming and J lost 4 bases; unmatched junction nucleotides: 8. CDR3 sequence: CASSDRQGITGELFF. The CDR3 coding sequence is TGTGCCAGCAGCGATCGACAGGGAATCACCGGGGAGCTGTTTTTT. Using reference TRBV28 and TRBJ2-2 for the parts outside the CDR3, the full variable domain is DVKVTQSSRYLVKRTGEKVFLECVQDMDHENMFWYRQDPGLGLRLIYFSYDVKMKEKGDIPEGYSVSREKKERFSLILESASTNQTSMYLCASSDRQGITGELFFGEGSRLTVL.

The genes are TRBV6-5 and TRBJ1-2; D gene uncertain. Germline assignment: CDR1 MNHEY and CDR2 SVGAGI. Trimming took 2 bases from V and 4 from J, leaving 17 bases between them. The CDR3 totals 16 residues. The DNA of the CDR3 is TGTGCCAGCAGTTACACGTCATCGGTTGCCCTCTATGGCTACACCTTC. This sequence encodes CASSYTSSVALYGYTF.

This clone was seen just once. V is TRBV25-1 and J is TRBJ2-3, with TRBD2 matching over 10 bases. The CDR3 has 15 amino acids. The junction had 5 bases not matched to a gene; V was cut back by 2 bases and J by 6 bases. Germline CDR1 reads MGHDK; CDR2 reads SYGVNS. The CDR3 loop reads CASSEAGLAADTQYF. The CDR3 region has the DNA TGTGCCAGCAGTGAAGCTGGACTAGCGGCGGATACGCAGTATTTT.

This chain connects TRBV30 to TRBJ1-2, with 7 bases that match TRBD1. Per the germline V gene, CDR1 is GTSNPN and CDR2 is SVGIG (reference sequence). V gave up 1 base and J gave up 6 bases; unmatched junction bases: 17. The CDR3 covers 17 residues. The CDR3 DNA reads TGTGCCTGGAGTGCTGGGGACAGTGTGCCCGGGGTCGATGGCTACACCTTC. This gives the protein CAWSAGDSVPGVDGYTF.

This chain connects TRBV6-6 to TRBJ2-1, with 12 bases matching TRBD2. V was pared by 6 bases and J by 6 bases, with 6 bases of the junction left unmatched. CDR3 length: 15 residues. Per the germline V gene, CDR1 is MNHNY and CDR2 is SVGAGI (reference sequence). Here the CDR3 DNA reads TGTGCCAGCAGCTCCACTAGCGGGGGGAGCAATGAGCAGTTCTTC. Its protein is CASSSTSGGSNEQFF.

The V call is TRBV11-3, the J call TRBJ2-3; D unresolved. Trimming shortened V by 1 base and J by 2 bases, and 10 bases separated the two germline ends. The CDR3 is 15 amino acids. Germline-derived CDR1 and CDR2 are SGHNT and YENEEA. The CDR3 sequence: CASSLGEAVTDTQYF. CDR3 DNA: TGTGCCAGCAGCTTAGGAGAGGCAGTCACAGATACGCAGTATTTT.

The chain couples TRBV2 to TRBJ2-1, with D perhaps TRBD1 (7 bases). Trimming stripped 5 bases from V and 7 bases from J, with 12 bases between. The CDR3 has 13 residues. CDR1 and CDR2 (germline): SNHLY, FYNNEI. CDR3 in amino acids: CASSPGGWNEQFF. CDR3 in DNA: TGTGCCAGCAGTCCAGGGGGGTGGAATGAGCAGTTCTTC.

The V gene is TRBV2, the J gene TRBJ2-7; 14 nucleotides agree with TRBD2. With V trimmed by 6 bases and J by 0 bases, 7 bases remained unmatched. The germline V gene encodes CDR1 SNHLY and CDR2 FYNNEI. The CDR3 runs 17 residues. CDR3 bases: TGTGCCAGCAGAATAGGGACTAGCGGGGGACCCTCCTACGAGCAGTACTTC. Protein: CASRIGTSGGPSYEQYF. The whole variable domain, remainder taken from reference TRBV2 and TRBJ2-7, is EPEVTQTPSHQVTQMGQEVILRCVPISNHLYFYWYRQILGQKVEFLVSFYNNEISEKSEIFDDQFSVERPDGSNFTLKIRSTKLEDSAMYFCASRIGTSGGPSYEQYFGPGTRLTVT.